A single sample gave rise to the 2 T cell receptor beta chains below, sequenced in a study of blood T cells in healthy people across ages. It was with a sample-barcoded 5' primer and a J-beta primer mix that a second PCR of roughly 7 to 12 cycles was run. TCRdb processed the 5' RACE reads anew with MiXCR; each CDR3 protein has one entry. This table has some 1.5 million distinct CDR3 sequences, 28% appearing once. Specimen: blood. The receptor set was obtained from a woman aged 25-40 years in good health.

Only one count was recorded for this clonotype. The chain recombines TRBV9 with TRBJ1-1; tentative D call: TRBD1 (6 bases). V was clipped by 4 bases and J by 4 bases, with 14 bases between them. Per germline, CDR1 SGDLS and CDR2 YYNGEE. CDR3 length: 14 residues. In DNA form, the CDR3 reads TGTGCCAGCAGCACAGGACAGATGGGCACTGAAGCTTTCTTT. Its protein product is CASSTGQMGTEAFF.

A few counts support this clonotype. The chain combines TRBV29-1 with TRBJ1-2; no firm D call. V was pared by 2 bases and J by 2 bases, with 12 bases between. The CDR3 loop spans 14 amino acids. CDR1 and CDR2 from the germline V gene are SQVTM and ANQGSEA. The CDR3 nucleotides are TGCAGCGTTGAAACTCACGGGAAAAACTATGGCTACACCTTC. It translates to CSVETHGKNYGYTF.